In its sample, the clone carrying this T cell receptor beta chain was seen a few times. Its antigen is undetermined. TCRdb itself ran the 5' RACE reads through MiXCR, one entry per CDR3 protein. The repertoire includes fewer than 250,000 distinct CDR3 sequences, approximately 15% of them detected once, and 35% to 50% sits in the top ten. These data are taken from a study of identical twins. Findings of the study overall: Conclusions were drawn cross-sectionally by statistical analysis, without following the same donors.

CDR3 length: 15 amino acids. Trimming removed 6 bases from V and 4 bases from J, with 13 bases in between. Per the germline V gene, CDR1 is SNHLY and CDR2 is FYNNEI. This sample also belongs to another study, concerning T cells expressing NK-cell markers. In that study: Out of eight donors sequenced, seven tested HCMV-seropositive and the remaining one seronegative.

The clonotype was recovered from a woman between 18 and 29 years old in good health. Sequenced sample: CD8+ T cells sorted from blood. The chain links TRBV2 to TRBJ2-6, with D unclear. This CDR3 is CASSPDRSGANVLTF. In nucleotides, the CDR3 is TGTGCCAGCAGCCCAGACCGATCCGGGGCCAACGTCCTGACTTTC.